This TCR beta chain was sequenced during a study of cytomegalovirus exposure and HLA in healthy donors. The PCR had 60 Vbeta and 13 Jbeta primers. Here immunoSEQ multiplex PCR was the method, and the copy in TCRdb shows in-frame clones only, minus some. Here the sample spans over 150,000 clones, approximately 81% being singletons. The study, taken as a whole, reports: Many donors carried some public TCRs, although rarity characterized most TCR sequences.

About this clone: Antigen unknown.

Trimming pared 0 bases from V and 8 bases from J, leaving 20 bases between. CDR3 length equals 16 residues. Germline loops: CDR1 SGHRS, CDR2 YFSETQ. This chain uses TRBV5-1 with TRBJ1-2, with D tentatively TRBD1 (6 bases). The receptor comes from a boy aged 2 to 9 in good health and CMV-seronegative. The sample comprised PBMCs. The CDR3: CASSLGQVRGMGGYTF. Written as DNA, the CDR3 is TGCGCCAGCAGCTTGGGACAGGTTCGAGGAATGGGCGGCTACACCTTC. Complete variable domain (other parts from reference TRBV5-1 and TRBJ1-2): KAGVTQTPRYLIKTRGQQVTLSCSPISGHRSVSWYQQTPGQGLQFLFEYFSETQRNKGNFPGRFSGRQFSNSRSEMNVSTLELGDSALYLCASSLGQVRGMGGYTFGSGTRLTVV.